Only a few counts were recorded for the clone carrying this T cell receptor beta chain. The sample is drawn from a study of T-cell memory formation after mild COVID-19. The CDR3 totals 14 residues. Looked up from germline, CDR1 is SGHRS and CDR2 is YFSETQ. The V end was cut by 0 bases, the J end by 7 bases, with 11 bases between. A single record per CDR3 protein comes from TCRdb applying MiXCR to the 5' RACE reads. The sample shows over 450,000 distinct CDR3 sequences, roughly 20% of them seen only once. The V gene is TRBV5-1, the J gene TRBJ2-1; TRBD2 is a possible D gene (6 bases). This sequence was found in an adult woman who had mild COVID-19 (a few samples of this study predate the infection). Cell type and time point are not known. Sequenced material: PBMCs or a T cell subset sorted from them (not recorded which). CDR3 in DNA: TGCGCCAGCAGCTTGGATGGAGGGTTGAATGAGCAGTTCTTC. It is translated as CASSLDGGLNEQFF.